This TCR beta chain appears in the sequencing data of a study of CD8 T cells in ankylosing spondylitis. General study results and limits: There was reportedly significant enrichment of clones that were disease-linked in matched ankylosing spondylitis synovial fluid. Characteristic, it appeared, of ankylosing spondylitis blood was a TCR beta motif of seven or eight highly homologous variants.

This CDR3 contains 14 residues. The V gene end was trimmed by 3 bases and the J gene end by 3 bases; junction bases not matched to a gene: 1. In TCRdb, the 5' RACE reads were re-called with MiXCR into one record per CDR3 protein. The table lists some 140,000 distinct CDR3 sequences, over 10% of them singletons. This clonotype showed up many times. Its antigen is not known. The chain recombines TRBV12-3 or TRBV12-4 with TRBJ2-7, with 11 bases lining up with TRBD2. Sequences were obtained from blood, either unsorted or a sorted T cell fraction (not recorded which). This sequence was found in a female donor with ankylosing spondylitis or in good health (not recorded which). The CDR3 is CASSLGLADYEQYF. For the CDR3, the DNA is TGTGCCAGCAGTTTGGGACTAGCGGACTACGAGCAGTACTTC.